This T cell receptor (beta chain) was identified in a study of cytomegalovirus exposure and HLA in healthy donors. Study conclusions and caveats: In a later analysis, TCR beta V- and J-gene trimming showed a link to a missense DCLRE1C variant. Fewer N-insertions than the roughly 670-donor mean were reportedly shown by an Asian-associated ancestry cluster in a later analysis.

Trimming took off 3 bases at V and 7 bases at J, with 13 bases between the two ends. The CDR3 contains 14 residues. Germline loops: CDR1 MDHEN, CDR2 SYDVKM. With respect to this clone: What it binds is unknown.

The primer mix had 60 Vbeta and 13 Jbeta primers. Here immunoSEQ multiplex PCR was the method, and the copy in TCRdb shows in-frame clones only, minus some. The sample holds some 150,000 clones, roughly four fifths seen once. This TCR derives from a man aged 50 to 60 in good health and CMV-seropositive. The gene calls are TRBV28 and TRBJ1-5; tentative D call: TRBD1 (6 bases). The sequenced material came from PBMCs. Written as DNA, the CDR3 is TGTGCCAGCAGTTTGTCAGGGGTTATGCAGCCCCAGCATTTT. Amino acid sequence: CASSLSGVMQPQHF.